This T cell receptor beta chain came from a study of blood T cell repertoires in COVID-19. The wider study: Sample material is recorded as cDNA or gDNA derived from T cells, B-cell-depleted T cells, or PBMCs.

Per the authors' pipeline: Reference gene primer amplification gave nucleated cell count estimates. TCRdb keeps only in-frame clones here, not all; method: immunoSEQ multiplex PCR. Clonal size and the V and J genes are those of that table, whereas D and trimming came from the DNA. The sample holds 200,000 to 250,000 clones, nearly 90% seen once. Germline V CDR1 and CDR2: SGHRS, YFSETQ. V dropped 0 bases and J dropped 7 bases, with 13 bases sitting between them. This CDR3 has 15 residues. This rearrangement joins TRBV5-1 to TRBJ1-4; D is ambiguous. This receptor was obtained from a man aged 25-40 years who had been exposed to COVID-19. The sample was PBMCs or T cells enriched from blood (not recorded which). CDR3 loop: CASSLARGKTEKLFF. The CDR3 coding sequence is TGCGCCAGCAGCTTGGCTCGGGGAAAGACTGAAAAACTGTTTTTT. Using reference TRBV5-1 and TRBJ1-4 for the parts outside the CDR3, the full variable domain is KAGVTQTPRYLIKTRGQQVTLSCSPISGHRSVSWYQQTPGQGLQFLFEYFSETQRNKGNFPGRFSGRQFSNSRSEMNVSTLELGDSALYLCASSLARGKTEKLFFGSGTQLSVL.